This TCR beta chain stems from a study of blood T cell repertoires in COVID-19. Study in general: Some COVID-19 samples were acute and others convalescent; all came from the United States, Italy and Spain. In each case, the material was cDNA or gDNA derived from T cells, B-cell-depleted T cells, or PBMCs.

V dropped 3 bases and J dropped 4 bases, with 12 bases sitting between them. Germline values: CDR1 MRHNA, CDR2 SNTAGT. CDR3 length equals 14 residues. In the source study's methods: Amplification from reference gene primers served as the basis for estimated nucleated cell counts. TCRdb keeps only in-frame clones here, not all; method: immunoSEQ multiplex PCR. That table gives V, J and clone size, and the DNA gave D and trimming. The sample holds 150,000 to 200,000 clones, roughly nine tenths seen once. This TCR was sampled from a man younger than 30 who had recovered from COVID-19. The genes are TRBV6-4 and TRBJ2-5; unclear D gene. What was sequenced was peripheral blood. The chain's CDR3 is CASSEDGPPETQYF. In nucleotides, the CDR3 is TGTGCCAGCAGTGAGGATGGGCCCCCAGAGACCCAGTACTTC.